This T cell receptor (beta chain) was sequenced for a study of T-cell reconstitution after alpha-beta-depleted transplantation in children. This clonotype was seen ten or more times. The target antigen is unknown. The V end lost 4 bases, the J end lost 2 bases, and 11 bases lay between the germline ends. The CDR3 is made up of 14 amino acids. CDR1 is SGHRS and CDR2 is YFSETQ in the germline V gene. The TCRbeta library was prepared with unique molecular identifiers. TCRdb recomputed calls from the PCR reads with MiXCR, one row per CDR3 protein. The table includes about 580,000 distinct CDR3 sequences, more than 20% detected once. General study findings and limits: Expanded graft clones, several hundred of them, were reportedly the source of alpha-beta T cells about two months after transplant.

The source material was PBMCs, mostly from graft donor cells, sampled 360 days after TCRalphabeta/CD19-depleted stem cell transplant. The chain has TRBV5-1 and TRBJ2-3; D is unclear. The sequence derives from a boy younger than two who had a stem cell transplant for acute myeloid leukemia, so the T cells may come from the graft donor. The CDR3 region has the DNA TGCGCCAGCAGCATAAGCGCCCCCACAGATACGCAGTATTTT. Protein product: CASSISAPTDTQYF. The full variable domain, its missing parts supplied by reference TRBV5-1 and TRBJ2-3, is KAGVTQTPRYLIKTRGQQVTLSCSPISGHRSVSWYQQTPGQGLQFLFEYFSETQRNKGNFPGRFSGRQFSNSRSEMNVSTLELGDSALYLCASSISAPTDTQYFGPGTRLTVL.